This T cell receptor beta chain emerged from a study of cytomegalovirus exposure and HLA in healthy donors. This clone was recorded a few times. Use of 60 Vbeta and 13 Jbeta primers characterized the PCR. Profiled with immunoSEQ multiplex PCR; TCRdb holds only in-frame clones, not every one. Here the sample spans over 150,000 clones, around 72% being singletons. The CDR3 has 14 residues. V lost 5 bases and J lost 5, with 15 bases in between. Germline CDR1 reads LGHNT; CDR2 reads FRNRAP. V is TRBV12-5 and J is TRBJ1-1, with D possibly being TRBD1 (6 bases). Specimen: PBMCs. The source is a man aged 50-60 years in good health and CMV-seronegative. The CDR3 DNA reads TGTGCTAGTGGTCCCGAGGGACACTGGACTGAAGCTTTCTTT. Translated: CASGPEGHWTEAFF. The full variable domain, its missing parts supplied by reference TRBV12-5 and TRBJ1-1, is DARVTQTPRHKVTEMGQEVTMRCQPILGHNTVFWYRQTMMQGLELLAYFRNRAPLDDSGMPKDRFSAEMPDATLATLKIQPSEPRDSAVYFCASGPEGHWTEAFFGQGTRLTVV.